The next 12 T cell receptor beta chains were all read from a single sample in a study of control samples from healthy donors and cancer patients. The table came from immunoSEQ multiplex PCR; TCRdb's copy has only in-frame clones and leaves some out. The data hold about 65,000 clones, with approximately 90% observed a single time. The source material was PBMCs. These receptors were taken from a woman aged 45-65 years with colorectal cancer.

This clone has only a few counts. The rearrangement links TRBV5-5 to TRBJ2-7; 8 bases align to TRBD1. Germline CDR1 and CDR2: SGHKS and YYEKEE (reference sequence). There are 13 residues in the CDR3. The trim removed 6 bases at V and 9 bases at J, leaving 11 bases unmatched. CDR3 region: CASMGQVLNGQYF. The CDR3 DNA reads TGTGCCAGCATGGGACAGGTATTAAACGGGCAGTACTTC.

The V gene is TRBV4-2, the J gene TRBJ2-3; D unresolved. Per the germline V gene, CDR1 is LGHNA and CDR2 is YNFKEQ. This CDR3 is built from 16 residues. V was pared by 3 bases and J by 0 bases, with 13 bases between. The DNA of the CDR3 is TGTGCCAGCAGCCAGCTCTACGGGTCTAGCACAGATACGCAGTATTTT. It is translated as CASSQLYGSSTDTQYF.

The chain uses TRBV30 and TRBJ2-3; possibly TRBD1 for D (6 bases). The germline gives CDR1 GTSNPN, CDR2 SVGIG (reference sequence). This CDR3 contains 14 residues. Between the trimmed V and J ends, which lost 4 bases and 2 bases, there was a span of 13 bases. CDR3: CAWTPGHYTDTQYF. The CDR3 coding sequence is TGTGCCTGGACGCCGGGACACTACACAGATACGCAGTATTTT.

The chain has TRBV6-5 and TRBJ2-7, with 16 bases matching TRBD2. The CDR3 loop spans 15 amino acids. Germline V gene sequence: CDR1 MNHEY, CDR2 SVGAGI. After removal of 5 bases from V and 7 bases from J, the junction contained 5 bases not matched to a gene. The CDR3 coding sequence is TGTGCCAGCAGTACACCGGGACTAGCGGGGGGGGAGCAGTACTTC. Amino acids: CASSTPGLAGGEQYF.

The chain recombines TRBV7-6 with TRBJ1-1; D may be TRBD1 (6 bases). V lost 5 bases to trimming and J lost 5 bases, with 18 bases between them. CDR1 is SGHVS, CDR2 FNYEAQ, per germline. There are 15 residues in the CDR3. The CDR3 DNA sequence: TGTGCCAGCAGCCCCTACAGGGTGGCAGGGACTGAAGCTTTCTTT. This gives the protein CASSPYRVAGTEAFF.

V and J are TRBV23-1 and TRBJ2-6; 7 bases match TRBD1. TRBV23-1 falls under the ORF class, with uncertain function. This CDR3 contains 19 residues. V dropped 1 base and J dropped 1; count of bases not matched to a gene: 10. The CDR3 sequence: CASSQCSRGLRSGANVLTF. CDR3 sequence (DNA): TGCGCCAGCAGTCAATGTTCTAGGGGGCTGAGGTCTGGGGCCAACGTCCTGACTTTC.

J is TRBJ2-2 and V is TRBV10-2; 10 positions match TRBD1. J was trimmed by 5 bases and V by 4 bases; bases with no gene match: 7. Germline V CDR1 and CDR2: WSHSY, SAAADI. The CDR3 loop spans 16 amino acids. In nucleotides, the CDR3 is TGCGCCAGCAGTGGGTGGGGGACAGGGGCTACCGGGGAGCTGTTTTTT. It encodes CASSGWGTGATGELFF.

This clone was counted between two and nine times. The V call is TRBV28, the J call TRBJ1-1, with D possibly matching TRBD1 (5 bases). This CDR3 region has 15 residues. V gave up 6 bases and J gave up 0 bases, with 14 bases separating them. Germline values: CDR1 MDHEN, CDR2 SYDVKM. The CDR3 DNA reads TGTGCCAGCAGCTCGGGCGGACAATTGAACACTGAAGCTTTCTTT. This gives the protein CASSSGGQLNTEAFF. Together with reference TRBV28 and TRBJ1-1, the CDR3 gives the full variable domain: DVKVTQSSRYLVKRTGEKVFLECVQDMDHENMFWYRQDPGLGLRLIYFSYDVKMKEKGDIPEGYSVSREKKERFSLILESASTNQTSMYLCASSSGGQLNTEAFFGQGTRLTVV.

V usage is TRBV6-6 and J usage is TRBJ2-7; D is possibly TRBD1 (5 bases). The CDR3 loop spans 12 amino acids. Germline CDR1 reads MNHNY; CDR2 reads SVGAGI (reference sequence). V lost 5 bases to trimming and J lost 4 bases, with 9 bases between them. CDR3 region: CASSRSGYEQYF. The CDR3, as DNA: TGTGCCAGCAGTCGTTCAGGGTACGAGCAGTACTTC.

This rearrangement joins TRBV4-2 to TRBJ1-2; 7 positions agree with TRBD1. After removal of 1 base from V and 8 bases from J, the junction contained 10 bases not matched to a gene. CDR3 length equals 15 residues. The germline CDR1 and CDR2 sequences are LGHNA and YNFKEQ. DNA of the CDR3: TGTGCCAGCAGCCAAGTTGGGACAGATAGTCGGGGCTACACCTTC. It encodes CASSQVGTDSRGYTF.

The V and J genes are TRBV28 and TRBJ1-2; D is possibly TRBD1 (5 bases). This CDR3 is 17 amino acids long. V was shortened by 1 base and J by 2 bases, with 17 bases between the two germline ends. The germline V gene encodes CDR1 MDHEN and CDR2 SYDVKM. CDR3 amino acids: CASSLLDAGPLNYGYTF. The CDR3 DNA follows: TGTGCCAGCAGTTTATTGGACGCAGGGCCCCTAAACTATGGCTACACCTTC.

The J gene is TRBJ1-1, the V gene TRBV5-1; weak D call: TRBD1 (5 bases). Germline V gene data show CDR1 as SGHRS and CDR2 as YFSETQ. The CDR3 sequence is 15 residues long. Trimming took off 3 bases at V and 5 bases at J, with 17 bases between the two ends. The CDR3: CASSWTGPGRTEAFF. The CDR3 coding sequence is TGCGCCAGCAGCTGGACGGGACCCGGCCGTACTGAAGCTTTCTTT.